What follows are 31 T cell receptor beta chains derived from one specimen sequenced in a study of cytomegalovirus exposure and HLA in healthy donors. PCR primers comprised 60 Vbeta and 13 Jbeta primers. The assay was immunoSEQ multiplex PCR, and TCRdb's table has in-frame clones only and misses some. The profile covers about 140,000 clones, with roughly 80% appearing a single time and nearly 5% taken by the ten largest. The sequenced sample was PBMCs. The receptors derive from a woman aged 50 to 60 in good health and CMV-seronegative.

The chain is built from TRBV10-1 and TRBJ1-6, with D possibly matching TRBD1 (5 bases). This CDR3 comprises 14 residues. Trimming cost V 0 bases and J 6 bases, with 6 bases left between them. Per the germline V gene, CDR1 is WNHNN and CDR2 is SYGVQD (reference sequence). The CDR3 is CASSESTANSPLHF. As DNA, the CDR3 is TGCGCCAGCAGTGAGTCGACAGCTAATTCACCCCTCCACTTT.

This clone was detected only once. The CDR3 reads CASSEWGREETQYF. The CDR3, as DNA: TGTGCCAGCAGTGAATGGGGCAGGGAAGAGACCCAGTACTTC. V usage is TRBV6-1 and J usage is TRBJ2-5, with D possibly being TRBD1 (5 bases). Per germline, CDR1 MNHNS and CDR2 SASEGT. Trimming pared 2 bases from V and 3 bases from J, leaving 10 bases between. The length of the CDR3 is 14 residues.

Concerning this clone itself: A clone one base away is much larger, so this may be a read error. The chain joins TRBV9 to TRBJ2-1; TRBD2 matches at 10 bases. The CDR3 length is 15 residues. Germline assignment: CDR1 SGDLS and CDR2 YYNGEE. J lost 0 bases, V lost 3 bases, and 0 bases had no gene match. As DNA, the CDR3 is TGTGCCAGCAGCGCTAGCGGGGGCTCCTACAATGAGCAGTTCTTC. Its protein product is CASSASGGSYNEQFF.

The J gene is TRBJ2-4, the V gene TRBV2, with a possible D match to TRBD1 (5 bases). The CDR3 loop spans 14 amino acids. Germline V gives CDR1 SNHLY, CDR2 FYNNEI. The ends were cut back, 4 bases at V and 4 bases at J, with 11 bases in the middle. The DNA for the CDR3 is TGTGCCAGCAGTGTTGAAGGGGTTAAAAACATTCAGTACTTC. Its protein product is CASSVEGVKNIQYF.

The J gene is TRBJ1-2, the V gene TRBV28, with D tentatively TRBD1 (6 bases). From germline, CDR1 is MDHEN and CDR2 SYDVKM. The CDR3 totals 12 residues. The V end lost 10 bases, the J end lost 4 bases, and 13 bases lay between the germline ends. The CDR3 DNA reads TGTGCCATTTTGGGGGCCAGCTATGGCTACACCTTC. It codes for CAILGASYGYTF.

The chain is built from TRBV27 and TRBJ2-7; D gene unclear. V dropped 3 bases and J dropped 4 bases, with 7 bases sitting between them. The germline CDR1 and CDR2 sequences are MNHEY and SMNVEV (reference sequence). The CDR3 is made up of 12 amino acids. The CDR3 here is CASSFGRYEQYF. The CDR3 DNA reads TGTGCCAGCAGTTTTGGTAGATACGAGCAGTACTTC.

This chain connects TRBV5-1 to TRBJ2-3, with D maybe TRBD2 (5 bases). The CDR3 is 14 amino acids. The germline V gene has CDR1 SGHRS and CDR2 YFSETQ. V was shortened by 2 bases and J by 2 bases, with 9 bases between the two germline ends. The CDR3 nucleotides are TGCGCCAGCAGCTTCACGGGGTACACAGATACGCAGTATTTT. Translated, it gives CASSFTGYTDTQYF.

The gene calls are TRBV5-4 and TRBJ1-1, with 7 positions matching TRBD1. Germline V gene sequence: CDR1 SGHNT, CDR2 YYREEE (reference sequence). This CDR3 is 13 amino acids long. V lost 6 bases, J lost 5 bases, and 7 bases stayed unmatched. CDR3 in DNA: TGTGCCAGCACCAAACTGACAGGGACTGAAGCTTTCTTT. It translates to CASTKLTGTEAFF.

The chain carries TRBV30 and TRBJ2-2, with 11 positions matching TRBD1. Germline CDR1 is GTSNPN and CDR2 is SVGIG (reference sequence). The CDR3 sequence is 14 residues long. V shed 5 bases, J shed 2 bases, and the junction held 1 base outside the gene matches. CDR3 loop: CAWGQGANTGELFF. The CDR3 DNA reads as TGTGCCTGGGGACAGGGGGCTAACACCGGGGAGCTGTTTTTT.

J is TRBJ1-5 and V is TRBV28, with a weak D call TRBD1 (6 bases). In germline, CDR1 is MDHEN, CDR2 SYDVKM. This CDR3 region has 14 residues. The germline V and J ends were trimmed by 0 bases and 7 bases, with 10 bases remaining between them. CDR3 sequence (DNA): TGTGCCAGCAGTTTATGGGGGGCGCGGCAGCCCCAGCATTTT. Translated: CASSLWGARQPQHF.

The chain carries TRBV5-4 and TRBJ2-7; 7 bases are a match to TRBD2. The CDR3 extends over 14 amino acids. J lost 0 bases, V lost 3 bases, and 3 bases had no gene match. CDR1 and CDR2 (germline): SGHNT, YYREEE (reference sequence). Written as DNA, the CDR3 is TGTGCCAGCAGCTCGCGGGGGAACTCCTACGAGCAGTACTTC. It codes for CASSSRGNSYEQYF. Complete variable domain (other parts from reference TRBV5-4 and TRBJ2-7): ETGVTQSPTHLIKTRGQQVTLRCSSQSGHNTVSWYQQALGQGPQFIFQYYREEENGRGNFPPRFSGLQFPNYSSELNVNALELDDSALYLCASSSRGNSYEQYFGPGTRLTVT.

The rearrangement joins TRBV21-1 to TRBJ2-3; the table's TRBD1 call for D was not verified on the DNA. TRBV21-1 is marked as a pseudogene. The CDR3 extends over 15 amino acids. The CDR3 DNA sequence: TGTGCCAGCAGCAAAGTTCGGTGCAGGACAGATACGCAGTATTTT. Residues: CASSKVRCRTDTQYF.

The gene calls are TRBV7-2 and TRBJ1-2, with a possible D match to TRBD1 (6 bases). This CDR3 is 17 amino acids long. Germline lookup yields CDR1 SGHTA and CDR2 FQGNSA. V shed 3 bases and J shed 4 bases, with 21 bases lying between them. CDR3 nucleotides: TGTGCCAGCAGCTTTGCGGGCAGGGGCACCCTTGGCTATGGCTACACCTTC. Residues: CASSFAGRGTLGYGYTF.

This clone was found a few times. The chain couples TRBV5-1 to TRBJ2-3, with 8 bases identical to TRBD1. From germline, CDR1 is SGHRS and CDR2 YFSETQ. CDR3 length: 14 amino acids. With 6 bases clipped from V and 1 base from J, the junction kept 4 bases outside the gene matches. CDR3 loop: CASTLGQGTDTQYF. The CDR3 DNA sequence: TGCGCCAGCACCCTGGGACAGGGCACAGATACGCAGTATTTT.

V and J are TRBV27 and TRBJ2-5; the D gene is possibly TRBD2 (5 bases). The J call could be wrong; TRBJ2-7 is a better fit for the DNA end. In germline, CDR1 is MNHEY, CDR2 SMNVEV (reference sequence). The CDR3 length is 14 residues. CDR3 coding DNA: TGTGCCAGCAGTTTGATAGGGAGCTCCTACGAGCAGTACTTC. Residues: CASSLIGSSYEQYF.

V gene TRBV19 combines with J gene TRBJ1-1, with D maybe TRBD1 (6 bases). CDR1 is LNHDA, CDR2 SQIVND, per germline (reference sequence). The CDR3 is made up of 14 amino acids. V was shortened by 5 bases and J by 6 bases, with 16 bases between the two germline ends. The DNA of the CDR3 is TGTGCCAGTAGTTCCTACCAGGGGCTCGCTGAAGCTTTCTTT. It is translated as CASSSYQGLAEAFF.

The chain couples TRBV6-1 to TRBJ2-7; 8 bases match TRBD2. J gave up 3 bases and V 5 bases, and 9 bases lay outside the gene matches. The germline V gene has CDR1 MNHNS and CDR2 SASEGT. The CDR3 contains 15 residues. Written as DNA, the CDR3 is TGTGCCAGCAGTCCCGAGGCGGGGGGCTACTACGAGCAGTACTTC. Amino acid sequence: CASSPEAGGYYEQYF.

The chain carries TRBV9 and TRBJ1-5, with D tentatively TRBD1 (5 bases). The CDR3 is made up of 15 amino acids. V lost 0 bases and J lost 1, with 8 bases in between. Germline assignment: CDR1 SGDLS and CDR2 YYNGEE. The CDR3 here is CASSVGGTSNQPQHF. For the CDR3, the DNA is TGTGCCAGCAGCGTAGGCGGGACGAGCAATCAGCCCCAGCATTTT.

A single count supports this clone. The chain recombines TRBV5-6 with TRBJ1-5; a possible D gene is TRBD1 (5 bases). CDR3 length: 16 residues. The V end was cut by 4 bases, the J end by 6 bases, with 20 bases between. Germline V gene sequence: CDR1 SGHDT, CDR2 YYEEEE. CDR3 sequence: CASSAYGWGPPQPQHF. CDR3 sequence (DNA): TGTGCCAGCAGCGCCTACGGATGGGGCCCACCTCAGCCCCAGCATTTT.

V and J are TRBV7-6 and TRBJ1-3; D unclear. The V and J ends lost 7 bases and 2 bases respectively, with 9 bases between them. This CDR3 is 13 amino acids long. Germline V CDR1 and CDR2: SGHVS, FNYEAQ. The CDR3 sequence: CASTKTPGNTIYF. CDR3 bases: TGTGCCAGCACCAAGACTCCTGGAAACACCATATATTTT.

In this sample, this clone turned up a few times. This chain joins TRBV11-2 and TRBJ1-6; the match to TRBD1 covers 7 bases. Germline loops: CDR1 SGHAT, CDR2 FQNNGV. This CDR3 is 15 amino acids long. Trimming removed 1 base from V and 7 bases from J; junction bases left unmatched: 4. Written as DNA, the CDR3 is TGTGCCAGCAGCTTAGGGTACAGGGGAAATTCACCCCTCCACTTT. This sequence encodes CASSLGYRGNSPLHF.

This clone showed up just once. The rearrangement joins TRBV7-2 to TRBJ2-1; weak D call: TRBD1 (6 bases). Trimming stripped 1 base from V and 8 bases from J, with 9 bases between. Germline V lookup: CDR1 SGHTA, CDR2 FQGNSA. The CDR3 length is 13 residues. The CDR3 loop reads CASSLVDRDEQFF. The DNA for the CDR3 is TGTGCCAGCAGCTTAGTGGACAGAGATGAGCAGTTCTTC.

The chain employs TRBV6-1 and TRBJ1-3; D is possibly TRBD1 (6 bases). The V end was cut by 1 base, the J end by 7 bases, with 20 bases between. The CDR3 is 17 amino acids. Germline CDR1 is MNHNS and CDR2 is SASEGT. The CDR3 here is CASSEEGEGVFVNTIYF. The CDR3 bases are TGTGCCAGCAGTGAAGAGGGGGAGGGGGTGTTCGTCAACACCATATATTTT.

J is TRBJ1-5 and V is TRBV6-4; D unclear. The CDR3 loop spans 14 amino acids. Germline V gene data show CDR1 as MRHNA and CDR2 as SNTAGT. V lost 0 bases, J lost 9 bases, and 12 bases lay in between. CDR3 amino acids: CASSDSEAVAPQHF. CDR3 sequence (DNA): TGTGCCAGCAGTGACTCGGAGGCAGTGGCGCCCCAGCATTTT.

This chain uses TRBV10-2 with TRBJ2-1; 10 bases map to TRBD2. Germline CDR1 reads WSHSY; CDR2 reads SAAADI. The V segment lost 7 bases and the J segment 9 bases; nucleotides outside the gene matches: 3. The CDR3 has 12 amino acids. CDR3 residues: CASTAGGAEQFF. CDR3 DNA: TGCGCCAGCACAGCGGGGGGGGCTGAGCAGTTCTTC.

This clone was counted only a few times. The chain recombines TRBV7-8 with TRBJ1-2, with 8 bases aligning to TRBD1. J gave up 8 bases and V 4 bases, and 9 bases lay outside the gene matches. CDR1 and CDR2 (germline): SGHVS, FQNEAQ. This CDR3 region has 14 residues. The CDR3, as DNA: TGTGCCAGCAGCTCCCCCGACAGGGGCTTCGGCTACACCTTC. Protein sequence: CASSSPDRGFGYTF.

The gene calls are TRBV5-4 and TRBJ1-1; unclear D gene. CDR1 SGHNT and CDR2 YYREEE come from the germline V gene (reference sequence). CDR3 length: 15 residues. V was cut by 0 bases and J by 5 bases, with 14 bases left in between. Written as DNA, the CDR3 is TGTGCCAGCAGCTTGGAAGACACCTTAGTAACTGAAGCTTTCTTT. It translates to CASSLEDTLVTEAFF.

This clone appeared a few times. The rearrangement links TRBV30 to TRBJ1-6; D might be TRBD1 (5 bases). Per the germline V gene, CDR1 is GTSNPN and CDR2 is SVGIG (reference sequence). V was pared by 2 bases and J by 8 bases, with 10 bases between. The CDR3 contains 13 residues. CDR3 in amino acids: CAWSSDRDSPLHF. The CDR3 DNA is TGTGCCTGGAGTTCCGACAGAGATTCACCCCTCCACTTT.

The chain couples TRBV5-1 to TRBJ1-1, with 7 bases identical to TRBD1. The CDR3 is made up of 15 amino acids. CDR1 and CDR2 (germline): SGHRS, YFSETQ. With V trimmed by 1 base and J by 0 bases, 3 bases remained unmatched. The CDR3 region has the DNA TGCGCCAGCAGCTTGCCGACAGGGATGAACACTGAAGCTTTCTTT. It specifies CASSLPTGMNTEAFF.

This chain joins TRBV6-5 and TRBJ2-3; 9 bases are a match to TRBD1. The J segment lost 3 bases and the V segment lost 6 bases, leaving 4 bases of the junction unmatched. Per germline, CDR1 MNHEY and CDR2 SVGAGI. The CDR3 consists of 14 residues. The CDR3 DNA reads TGTGCCAGCAGACGACAGGGGGGTACAGATACGCAGTATTTT. It yields the protein CASRRQGGTDTQYF.

The CDR3 DNA reads as TGCAGTGCGAGGAGACAGACTGAAGCTTTCTTT. Encoded protein: CSARRQTEAFF. The rearrangement joins TRBV20-1 to TRBJ1-1; maybe TRBD1 (5 bases). V was cut by 6 bases and J by 5 bases, with 10 bases left in between. The germline V gene encodes CDR1 DFQATT and CDR2 SNEGSKA (reference sequence). CDR3 length: 11 amino acids.